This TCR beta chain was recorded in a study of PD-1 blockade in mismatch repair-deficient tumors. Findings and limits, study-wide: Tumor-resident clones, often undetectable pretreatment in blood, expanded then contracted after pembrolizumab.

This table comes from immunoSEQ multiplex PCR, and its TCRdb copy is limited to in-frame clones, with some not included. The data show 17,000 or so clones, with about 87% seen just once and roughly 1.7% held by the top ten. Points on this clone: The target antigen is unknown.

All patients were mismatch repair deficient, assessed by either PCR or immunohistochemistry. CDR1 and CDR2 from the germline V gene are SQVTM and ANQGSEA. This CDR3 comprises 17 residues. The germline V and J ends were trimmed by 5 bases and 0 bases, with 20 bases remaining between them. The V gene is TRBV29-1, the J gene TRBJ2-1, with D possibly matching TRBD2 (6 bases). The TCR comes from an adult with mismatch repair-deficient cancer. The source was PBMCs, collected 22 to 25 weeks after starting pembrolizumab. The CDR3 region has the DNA TGCAGCGTTCGGGACTCGCGAACCTGGAGCTCCTACAATGAGCAGTTCTTC. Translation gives CSVRDSRTWSSYNEQFF.